Listed below are T cell receptor beta chains from one sample, sequenced in a study of blood T cell repertoires in COVID-19. TCRdb keeps only in-frame clones here, not all; method: immunoSEQ multiplex PCR. The sample carries some 80,000 clones, about 78% recorded once. The specimen sequenced was peripheral blood. The receptors were sampled from a human donor in a cohort sampled during active COVID-19. The CDR3 runs from the conserved cysteine through the conserved F or W. D genes are given only for firm matches. Size is omitted from some rows. Given values are once, few, many or a class for expanded clones.

>TRBV6-1|TRBJ1-2|-|-
TGTGCCAGCAGTGAAGCGAATCGGCCAAACGGAGGAGGCTACACCTTC
CASSEANRPNGGGYTF
>TRBV7-3|TRBJ2-5|TRBD2|-
TGTGCCAGCAGCACTACCCCTAGCGGGGGGGCGGAGACCCAGTACTTC
CASSTTPSGGAETQYF
>TRBV3-1/TRBV3-2|TRBJ2-7|TRBD1|-
TGTGCCAGCAGCCAGAGCCAAACAGGGGCCTACGAGCAGTACTTC
CASSQSQTGAYEQYF
>TRBV5-4|TRBJ2-2|-|-
TGTGCCAGCAGCTTGGGGACTAACACCGGGGAGCTGTTTTTT
CASSLGTNTGELFF
>TRBV25-1|TRBJ2-3|TRBD2|few
TGTGCCAGCAGTGAATATAATAGCGGGGGGGCCGGCACAGATACGCAGTATTTT
CASSEYNSGGAGTDTQYF
>TRBV5-1|TRBJ1-5|-|-
TGCGCCAGCAGCTTTAACGGGCAGCCCCAGCATTTT
CASSFNGQPQHF
>TRBV29-1|TRBJ1-2|-|once
TGCAGCGTTCTTGGGACATCTGACTATGGCTACACCTTC
CSVLGTSDYGYTF
>TRBV2|TRBJ2-2|TRBD1|once
TGTGCCAGCAGCGTCAACAGGGGGTTGGACACCGGGGAGCTGTTTTTT
CASSVNRGLDTGELFF
>TRBV7-8|TRBJ2-5|TRBD2|-
TGTGCCATCTCAGACGGGGGGGCTCTCCAAGAGACCCAGTACTTC
CAISDGGALQETQYF
>TRBV6-5|TRBJ1-6|-|-
TGTGCCAGCAGTTTTTCGGGGTCCAATTCACCCCTCCACTTT
CASSFSGSNSPLHF
>TRBV5-1|TRBJ2-5|TRBD2|-
TGCGCCAGCAGCGGCGGGAGGGCCCTCGAGACCCAGTACTTC
CASSGGRALETQYF
>TRBV7-2|TRBJ2-1|TRBD2|-
TGTGCCAGCAGCTTAGGCGGGGGAAGGGACAATGAGCAGTTCTTC
CASSLGGGRDNEQFF
>TRBV7-9|TRBJ2-1|-|-
TGTGCCAGCAGCCTATCCCCGGGCTACAATGAGCAGTTCTTC
CASSLSPGYNEQFF
>TRBV5-6|TRBJ2-7|-|once
TGTGCCAGCAACCAACGGCAGGATGCCTACGAGCAGTACTTC
CASNQRQDAYEQYF
>TRBV7-2|TRBJ1-1|-|-
TGTGCCAGCAGCTTAGTGGCCAGTCCCACTGAAGCTTTCTTT
CASSLVASPTEAFF
>TRBV7-2|TRBJ2-7|-|-
TGTGCCAGCACAGTACGGCGAGGGTTAGGGGAGCAGTACTTC
CASTVRRGLGEQYF
>TRBV27|TRBJ1-6|-|-
TGTGCCAGCAGTTTAACAGGGATGAATTCACCCCTCCACTTT
CASSLTGMNSPLHF
>TRBV7-8|TRBJ1-1|-|once
TGTGCCAGCAGCCCCCGGGACACCTTTATGAACACTGAAGCTTTCTTT
CASSPRDTFMNTEAFF
>TRBV12-5|TRBJ2-5|TRBD1|-
TGTGCTAGCCAGGGGACAGGTGGCGAGACCCAGTACTTC
CASQGTGGETQYF
>TRBV27|TRBJ1-1|-|-
TGTGCCAGCAGCCTCGGACCAGGGAAGTGGACTGAAGCTTTCTTT
CASSLGPGKWTEAFF
>TRBV9|TRBJ2-7|TRBD2|-
TGTGCCAGCAGCGTAGTTCCAGCGGGGGCCTTCTACGAGCAGTACTTC
CASSVVPAGAFYEQYF
>TRBV18|TRBJ2-7|TRBD1|-
TGTGCCAGCTCGCTGACAGGGGGCTACGAGCAGTACTTC
CASSLTGGYEQYF
>TRBV6-5|TRBJ1-5|TRBD1|-
TGTGCCAGCAGTTTTGGGCCACAGGGGGGCAATCAGCCCCAGCATTTT
CASSFGPQGGNQPQHF
>TRBV6-1|TRBJ1-5|-|-
TGTGCCAGCAGTGAAGGGGCTAAGGCAGGGGGCAATCAGCCCCAGCATTTT
CASSEGAKAGGNQPQHF
>TRBV9|TRBJ2-7|TRBD1|-
TGTGCCAGCAGCGGATCGGGACAGCTCTACGAGCAGTACTTC
CASSGSGQLYEQYF
>TRBV29-1|TRBJ2-6|TRBD1|-
TGCAGCGTTGGGACAGGGACTTTAGGTGGGGCCAACGTCCTGACTTTC
CSVGTGTLGGANVLTF
>TRBV5-4|TRBJ2-2|-|few
TGTGCCAGCAGCCCGTACACCGGGGAGCTGTTTTTT
CASSPYTGELFF
>TRBV6-2/TRBV6-3|TRBJ2-1|-|-
TGTGCCAGCAGCCCGTACTCCGGGAGCTACAATGAGCAGTTCTTC
CASSPYSGSYNEQFF
>TRBV6-5|TRBJ2-2|-|once
TGTGCCAGCCGTCGAGGGCGGAACACCGGGGAGCTGTTTTTT
CASRRGRNTGELFF
>TRBV9|TRBJ2-6|TRBD1|-
TGTGCCAGCAGCGTAGGGGCAGGGGGCTTTGGGGCCAACGTCCTGACTTTC
CASSVGAGGFGANVLTF
>TRBV18|TRBJ2-2|-|-
TGTGCCAGCTCACCGAGGCCCCCCGCGGACACCGGGGAGCTGTTTTTT
CASSPRPPADTGELFF
>TRBV7-9|TRBJ2-2|TRBD2|-
TGTGCCAGCGGATTTCTAGCGGGAGGTGTAAACGGGGAGCTGTTTTTT
CASGFLAGGVNGELFF
>TRBV25-1|TRBJ2-2|TRBD2|-
TGTGCCAGCAGTGACGATGCGGGGGGTGCCCTCACCGGGGAGCTGTTTTTT
CASSDDAGGALTGELFF
>TRBV6-5|TRBJ1-2|-|-
TGTGCCAGCAGTTACTCCTTTTACTATGGCTACACCTTC
CASSYSFYYGYTF
>TRBV19|TRBJ1-5|-|-
TGTGCCAGTACGTTCGTACGGCAGGGCCATCAGCCCCAGCATTTT
CASTFVRQGHQPQHF
>TRBV2|TRBJ1-1|TRBD1|-
TGTGCCAGCAGCCGGGGACAGGGAATGACTGAAGCTTTCTTT
CASSRGQGMTEAFF
>TRBV5-1|TRBJ2-3|TRBD2|-
TGCGCCAGCAGCCTTAGGACTAGCGGGACGCCCACAGATACGCAGTATTTT
CASSLRTSGTPTDTQYF
>TRBV5-8|TRBJ2-6|-|-
TGTGCCAGCAGCTCCGTACAATCTGGGGCCAACGTCCTGACTTTC
CASSSVQSGANVLTF
>TRBV15|TRBJ1-6|TRBD1|once
TGTGCCACCAGCAGAGATGGGACAGGGGGCTATTCACCCCTCCACTTT
CATSRDGTGGYSPLHF
>TRBV6-6|TRBJ2-2|-|once
TGTGCCAGCAGTTACTCGAGGCCATCCACCGGGGAGCTGTTTTTT
CASSYSRPSTGELFF
>TRBV7-9|TRBJ2-7|TRBD1|-
TGTGCCAGCAGCTTAATCCCAGGACAGGGCCCCTACGAGCAGTACTTC
CASSLIPGQGPYEQYF
>TRBV19|TRBJ1-5|-|-
TGTGCCAGTAGTATAGGGGACACGGATAGCAATCAGCCCCAGCATTTT
CASSIGDTDSNQPQHF
>TRBV4-1|TRBJ1-5|-|many
TGCGCCAGCAGCCAATTCCACGGGGTTTCGATATACCAGCCCCAGCATTTT
CASSQFHGVSIYQPQHF
>TRBV5-4|TRBJ2-7|-|-
TGTGCCAGCAGCTTCAGTGGCAGATCCTACGAGCAGTACTTC
CASSFSGRSYEQYF
>TRBV2|TRBJ1-1|-|-
TGTGCCAGCAGTGACAGGGGTACTGAAGCTTTCTTT
CASSDRGTEAFF
>TRBV2|TRBJ2-7|TRBD2|-
TGTGCCAGCCTGACTAGCGGGGTTTACTACGAGCAGTACTTC
CASLTSGVYYEQYF
>TRBV12-3/TRBV12-4|TRBJ1-2|-|-
TGTGCCAGCAGTTATAGTACAGGATATGGCTACACCTTC
CASSYSTGYGYTF
>TRBV6-2/TRBV6-3|TRBJ1-2|TRBD1|-
TGTGCCAGCAGTACCGGGACAGCCTACTATGGCTACACCTTC
CASSTGTAYYGYTF
>TRBV6-2/TRBV6-3|TRBJ1-6|-|few
TGTGCCAGCAGTTACGGGGCAGGGTATTCACCCCTCCACTTT
CASSYGAGYSPLHF